This TCR beta chain is drawn from a study of beta chain features in type 1 diabetes. Of the isolated RNA, all was reverse transcribed, and so the sequenced material was expressed TCRB transcripts. The table came from immunoSEQ multiplex PCR; TCRdb's copy has only in-frame clones and leaves some out. The profile shows 150,000 or so clones, just over 9% of them singletons. Germline CDR1 reads GTSNPN; CDR2 reads SVGIG (reference sequence). This CDR3 is built from 14 residues. V gave up 1 base and J gave up 6 bases; unmatched junction bases: 2. This clonotype was sampled from a woman between 18 and 29 years old in good health. The source material was central memory CD4+ T cells from blood. The chain combines TRBV30 with TRBJ1-4; the match to TRBD1 covers 10 bases. The CDR3 protein is CAWSGGTGDEKLFF. In DNA, the CDR3 is TGTGCCTGGAGTGGGGGGACAGGGGATGAAAAACTGTTTTTT.